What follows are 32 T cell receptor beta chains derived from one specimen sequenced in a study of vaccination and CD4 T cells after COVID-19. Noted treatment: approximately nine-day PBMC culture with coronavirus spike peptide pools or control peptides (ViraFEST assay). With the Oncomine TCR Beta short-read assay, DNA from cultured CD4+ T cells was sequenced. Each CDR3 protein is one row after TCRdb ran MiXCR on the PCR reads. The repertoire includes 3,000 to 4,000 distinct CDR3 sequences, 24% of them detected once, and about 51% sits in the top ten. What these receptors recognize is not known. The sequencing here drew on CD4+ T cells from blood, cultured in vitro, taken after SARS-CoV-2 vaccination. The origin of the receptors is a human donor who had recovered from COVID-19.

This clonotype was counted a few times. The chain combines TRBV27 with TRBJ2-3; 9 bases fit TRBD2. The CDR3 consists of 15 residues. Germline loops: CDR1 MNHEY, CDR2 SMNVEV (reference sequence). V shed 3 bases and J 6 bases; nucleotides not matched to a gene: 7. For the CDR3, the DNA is TGTGCCAGCAGTTTCTACAGGAGCGGGGGGGATACGCAGTATTTT. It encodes CASSFYRSGGDTQYF.

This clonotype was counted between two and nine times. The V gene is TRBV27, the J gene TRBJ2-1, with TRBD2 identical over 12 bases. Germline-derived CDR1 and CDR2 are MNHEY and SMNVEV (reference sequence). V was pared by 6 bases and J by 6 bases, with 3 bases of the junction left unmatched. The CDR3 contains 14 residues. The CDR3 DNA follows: TGTGCCAGCAGATCTAGCGGGGGGGCCAATGAGCAGTTCTTC. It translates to CASRSSGGANEQFF.

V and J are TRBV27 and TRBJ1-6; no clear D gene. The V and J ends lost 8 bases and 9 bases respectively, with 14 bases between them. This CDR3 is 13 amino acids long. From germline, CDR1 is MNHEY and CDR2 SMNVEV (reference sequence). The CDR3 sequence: CASGVLVSSPLHF. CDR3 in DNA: TGTGCCAGCGGGGTTCTTGTATCTTCACCCCTCCACTTT.

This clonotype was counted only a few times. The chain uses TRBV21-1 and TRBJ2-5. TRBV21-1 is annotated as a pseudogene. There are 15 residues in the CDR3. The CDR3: CASSERPRRQETQYF. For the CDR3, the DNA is TGTGCCAGCAGCGAACGGCCAAGGCGACAAGAGACCCAGTACTTC.

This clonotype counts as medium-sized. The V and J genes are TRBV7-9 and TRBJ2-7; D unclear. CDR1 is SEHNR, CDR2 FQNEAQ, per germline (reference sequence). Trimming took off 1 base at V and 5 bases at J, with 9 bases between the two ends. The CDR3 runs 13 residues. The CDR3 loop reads CASSLVPVNEQYF. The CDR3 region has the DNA TGTGCCAGCAGCTTAGTCCCCGTCAACGAGCAGTACTTC.

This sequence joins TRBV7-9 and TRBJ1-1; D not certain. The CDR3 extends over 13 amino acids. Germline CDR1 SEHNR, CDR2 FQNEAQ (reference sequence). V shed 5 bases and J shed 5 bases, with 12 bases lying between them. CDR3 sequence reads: CASSNGRGTEAFF. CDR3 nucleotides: TGTGCCAGCAGCAACGGCCGAGGGACTGAAGCTTTCTTT. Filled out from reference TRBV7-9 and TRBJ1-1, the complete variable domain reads DTGVSQNPRHKITKRGQNVTFRCDPISEHNRLYWYRQTLGQGPEFLTYFQNEAQLEKSRLLSDRFSAERPKGSFSTLEIQRTEQGDSAMYLCASSNGRGTEAFFGQGTRLTVV.

The CDR3 here is CATSEAGADPDTQYF. For the CDR3, the DNA is TGTGCCACCAGTGAGGCTGGCGCGGACCCAGATACGCAGTATTTT. The chain is built from TRBV24-1 and TRBJ2-3; the D is unclear. This CDR3 comprises 15 residues. V lost 4 bases, J lost 4 bases, and 14 bases lay in between. The germline V gene encodes CDR1 KGHDR and CDR2 SFDVKD.

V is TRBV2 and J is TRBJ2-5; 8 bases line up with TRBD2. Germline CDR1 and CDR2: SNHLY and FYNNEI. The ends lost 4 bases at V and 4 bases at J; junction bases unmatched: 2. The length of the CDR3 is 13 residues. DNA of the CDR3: TGTGCCAGCAGTGCCCGGGAGGGAGAGACCCAGTACTTC. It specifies CASSAREGETQYF. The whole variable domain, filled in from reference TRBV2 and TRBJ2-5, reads EPEVTQTPSHQVTQMGQEVILRCVPISNHLYFYWYRQILGQKVEFLVSFYNNEISEKSEIFDDQFSVERPDGSNFTLKIRSTKLEDSAMYFCASSAREGETQYFGPGTRLLVL.

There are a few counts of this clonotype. The CDR3 DNA is TGTGCCAGCAGTGAGCGGACAGGGGAAGTCTTATATGGCTACACCTTC. It is translated as CASSERTGEVLYGYTF. This chain joins TRBV6-6 and TRBJ1-2; TRBD1 matches at 9 bases. The CDR3 totals 16 residues. CDR1 is MNHNY, CDR2 SVGAGI, per germline (reference sequence). J was trimmed by 5 bases and V by 5 bases; bases with no gene match: 12.

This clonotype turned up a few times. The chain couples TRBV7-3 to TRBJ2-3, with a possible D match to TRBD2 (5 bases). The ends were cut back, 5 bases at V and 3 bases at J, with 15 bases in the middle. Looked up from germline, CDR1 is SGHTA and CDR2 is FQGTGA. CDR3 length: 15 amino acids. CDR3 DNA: TGTGCCAGCAGCCCGGAGGCAGTCGGTACAGATACGCAGTATTTT. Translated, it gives CASSPEAVGTDTQYF.

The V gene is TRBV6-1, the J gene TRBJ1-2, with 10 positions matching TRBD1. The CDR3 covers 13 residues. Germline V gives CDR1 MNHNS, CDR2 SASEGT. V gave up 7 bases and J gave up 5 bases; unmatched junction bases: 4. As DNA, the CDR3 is TGTGCCAGCAAAAGACAGGGGGCTTATGGCTACACCTTC. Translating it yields CASKRQGAYGYTF.

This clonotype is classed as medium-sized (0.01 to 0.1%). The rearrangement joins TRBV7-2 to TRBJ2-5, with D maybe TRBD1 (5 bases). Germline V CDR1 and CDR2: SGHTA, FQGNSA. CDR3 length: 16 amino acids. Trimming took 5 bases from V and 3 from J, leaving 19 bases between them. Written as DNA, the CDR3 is TGTGCCAGCAGCGCGAAGGGGCGGCATACTAAAGAGACCCAGTACTTC. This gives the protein CASSAKGRHTKETQYF.

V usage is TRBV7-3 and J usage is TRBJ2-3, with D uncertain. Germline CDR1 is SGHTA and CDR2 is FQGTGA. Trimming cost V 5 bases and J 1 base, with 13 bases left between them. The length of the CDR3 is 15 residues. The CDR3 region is CASSPGAYGTDTQYF. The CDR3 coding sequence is TGTGCCAGCAGCCCGGGTGCCTATGGCACAGATACGCAGTATTTT.

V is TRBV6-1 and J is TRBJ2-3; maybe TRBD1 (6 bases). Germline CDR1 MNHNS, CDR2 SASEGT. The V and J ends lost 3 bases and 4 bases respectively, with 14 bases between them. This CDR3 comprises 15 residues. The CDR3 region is CASSEKGGSPDTQYF. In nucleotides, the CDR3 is TGTGCCAGCAGTGAGAAAGGGGGTAGCCCAGATACGCAGTATTTT.

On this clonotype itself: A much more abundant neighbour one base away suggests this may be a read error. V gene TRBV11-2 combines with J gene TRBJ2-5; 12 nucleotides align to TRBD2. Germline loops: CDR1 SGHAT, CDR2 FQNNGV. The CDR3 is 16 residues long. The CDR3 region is CANSLTGLAGQETQYF. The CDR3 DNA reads TGTGCCAACAGCTTAACCGGACTAGCGGGACAAGAGACCCAGTACTTC.

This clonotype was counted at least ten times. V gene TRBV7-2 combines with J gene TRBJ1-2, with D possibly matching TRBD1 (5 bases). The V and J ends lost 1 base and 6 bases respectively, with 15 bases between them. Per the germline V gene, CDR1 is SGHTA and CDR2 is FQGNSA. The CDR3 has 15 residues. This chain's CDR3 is CASSLGPGPEDGYTF. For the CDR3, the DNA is TGTGCCAGCAGCTTAGGGCCGGGGCCCGAGGATGGCTACACCTTC.

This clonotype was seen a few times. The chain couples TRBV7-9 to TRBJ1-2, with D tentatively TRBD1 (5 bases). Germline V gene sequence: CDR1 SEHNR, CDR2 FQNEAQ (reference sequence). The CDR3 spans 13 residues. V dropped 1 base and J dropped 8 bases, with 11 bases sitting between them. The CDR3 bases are TGTGCCAGCAGCTTAGAAGGTGCAGGGGGCTACACCTTC. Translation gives CASSLEGAGGYTF.

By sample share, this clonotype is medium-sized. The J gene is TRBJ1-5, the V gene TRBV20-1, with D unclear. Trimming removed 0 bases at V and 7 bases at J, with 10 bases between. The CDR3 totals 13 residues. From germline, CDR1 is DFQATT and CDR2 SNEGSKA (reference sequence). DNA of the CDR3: TGCAGTGCTAGAGATCATGTTGGCCAGCCCCAGCATTTT. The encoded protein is CSARDHVGQPQHF.

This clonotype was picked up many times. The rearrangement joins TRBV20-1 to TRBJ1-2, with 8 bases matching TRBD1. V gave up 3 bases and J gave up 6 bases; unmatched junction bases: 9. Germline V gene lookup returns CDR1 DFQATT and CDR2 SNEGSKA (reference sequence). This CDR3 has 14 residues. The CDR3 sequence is CSARESDRGNGYTF. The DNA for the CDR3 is TGCAGTGCTAGGGAATCCGACAGGGGCAATGGCTACACCTTC.

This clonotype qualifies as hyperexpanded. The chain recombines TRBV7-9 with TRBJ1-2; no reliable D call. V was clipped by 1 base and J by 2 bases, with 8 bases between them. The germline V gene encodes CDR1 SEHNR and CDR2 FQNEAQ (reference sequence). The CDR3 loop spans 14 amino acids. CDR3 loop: CASSLVPGNYGYTF. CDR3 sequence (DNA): TGTGCCAGCAGCTTAGTCCCCGGGAACTATGGCTACACCTTC.

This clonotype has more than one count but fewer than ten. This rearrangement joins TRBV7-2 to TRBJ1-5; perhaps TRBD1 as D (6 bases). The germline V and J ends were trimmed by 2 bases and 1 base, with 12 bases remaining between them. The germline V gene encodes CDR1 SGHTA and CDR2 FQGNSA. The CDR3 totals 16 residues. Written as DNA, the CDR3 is TGTGCCAGCAGCTTAATCCAGGGGCTAAGCAATCAGCCCCAGCATTTT. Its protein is CASSLIQGLSNQPQHF.

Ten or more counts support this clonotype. CDR3 region: CSARRLDVGYEQYF. Written as DNA, the CDR3 is TGCAGTGCTAGAAGACTAGATGTAGGGTACGAGCAGTACTTC. This chain joins TRBV20-1 and TRBJ2-7; TRBD2 might be the D (6 bases). CDR3 length equals 14 residues. V lost 2 bases and J 4 bases, leaving 15 bases between the germline ends. The V gene's germline CDR1 is DFQATT and CDR2 SNEGSKA (reference sequence).

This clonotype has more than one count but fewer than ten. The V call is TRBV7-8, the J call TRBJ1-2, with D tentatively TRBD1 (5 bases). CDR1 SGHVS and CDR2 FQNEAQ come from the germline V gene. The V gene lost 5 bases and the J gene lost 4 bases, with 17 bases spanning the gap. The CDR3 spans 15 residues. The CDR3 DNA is TGTGCCAGCAGCCCCGCGGGGGTCCCCTTCTATGGCTACACCTTC. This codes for CASSPAGVPFYGYTF.

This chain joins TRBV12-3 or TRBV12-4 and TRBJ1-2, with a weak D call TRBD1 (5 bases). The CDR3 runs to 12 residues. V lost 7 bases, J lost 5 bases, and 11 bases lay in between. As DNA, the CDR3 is TGTGCCAGCACCCTGACAGAATATGGCTACACCTTC. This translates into CASTLTEYGYTF.

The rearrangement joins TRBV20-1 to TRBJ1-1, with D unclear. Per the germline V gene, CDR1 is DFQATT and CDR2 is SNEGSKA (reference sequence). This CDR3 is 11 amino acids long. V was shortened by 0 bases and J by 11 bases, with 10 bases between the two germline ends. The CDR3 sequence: CSARDVSPAFF. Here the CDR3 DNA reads TGCAGTGCTAGAGATGTATCCCCGGCTTTCTTT.

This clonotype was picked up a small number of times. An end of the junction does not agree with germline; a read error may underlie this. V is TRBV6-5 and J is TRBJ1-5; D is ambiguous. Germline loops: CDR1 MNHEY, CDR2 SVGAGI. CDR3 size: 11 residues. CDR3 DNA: TGTGCCAGCAGTTATAGCCAGCGCCAGCATTTT. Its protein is CASSYSQRQHF.

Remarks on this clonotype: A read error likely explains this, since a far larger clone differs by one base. The CDR3 here is CASSPTSGVQETLYF. CDR3 nucleotides: TGTGCCAGCAGCCCGACTAGCGGGGTCCAAGAGACCCTGTACTTC. The chain uses TRBV7-2 and TRBJ2-5; 11 bases line up with TRBD2. CDR3 length: 15 residues. CDR1 is SGHTA, CDR2 FQGNSA, per germline.

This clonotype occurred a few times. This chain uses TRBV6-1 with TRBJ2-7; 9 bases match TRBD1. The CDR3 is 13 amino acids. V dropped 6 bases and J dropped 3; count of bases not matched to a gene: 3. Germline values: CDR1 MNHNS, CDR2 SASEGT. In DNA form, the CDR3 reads TGTGCCAGCAGAGAGACAGGGGGCTACGAGCAGTACTTC. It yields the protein CASRETGGYEQYF.

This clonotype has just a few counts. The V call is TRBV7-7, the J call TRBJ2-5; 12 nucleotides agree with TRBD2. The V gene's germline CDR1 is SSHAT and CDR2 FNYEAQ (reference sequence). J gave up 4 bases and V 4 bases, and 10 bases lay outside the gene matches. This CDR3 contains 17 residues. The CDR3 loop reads CASSSGASGGAGETQYF. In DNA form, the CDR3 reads TGTGCCAGCAGCTCAGGGGCTAGCGGGGGGGCCGGAGAGACCCAGTACTTC.

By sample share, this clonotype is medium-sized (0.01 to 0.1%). The CDR3 region is CSPTAGLAKDTQYF. DNA of the CDR3: TGCAGTCCCACGGCGGGACTAGCAAAGGATACGCAGTATTTT. The chain has TRBV20-1 and TRBJ2-3; TRBD2 matches 9 bases. Per the germline V gene, CDR1 is DFQATT and CDR2 is SNEGSKA (reference sequence). Trimming at V came to 8 bases and at J to 6 bases, leaving 12 bases not matched to a gene. The CDR3 consists of 14 residues.

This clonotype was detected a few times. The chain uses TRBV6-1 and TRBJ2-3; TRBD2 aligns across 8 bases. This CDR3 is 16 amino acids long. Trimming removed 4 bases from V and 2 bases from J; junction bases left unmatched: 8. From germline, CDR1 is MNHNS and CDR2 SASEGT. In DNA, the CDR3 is TGTGCCAGCAGTGCCCAGCGGGGGCGTTACACAGATACGCAGTATTTT. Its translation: CASSAQRGRYTDTQYF.

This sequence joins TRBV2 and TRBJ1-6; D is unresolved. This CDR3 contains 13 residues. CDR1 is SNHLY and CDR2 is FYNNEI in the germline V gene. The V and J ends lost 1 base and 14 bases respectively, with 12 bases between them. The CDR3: CASSEDRYVTLHF. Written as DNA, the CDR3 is TGTGCCAGCAGTGAAGATAGATACGTCACCCTCCACTTT.